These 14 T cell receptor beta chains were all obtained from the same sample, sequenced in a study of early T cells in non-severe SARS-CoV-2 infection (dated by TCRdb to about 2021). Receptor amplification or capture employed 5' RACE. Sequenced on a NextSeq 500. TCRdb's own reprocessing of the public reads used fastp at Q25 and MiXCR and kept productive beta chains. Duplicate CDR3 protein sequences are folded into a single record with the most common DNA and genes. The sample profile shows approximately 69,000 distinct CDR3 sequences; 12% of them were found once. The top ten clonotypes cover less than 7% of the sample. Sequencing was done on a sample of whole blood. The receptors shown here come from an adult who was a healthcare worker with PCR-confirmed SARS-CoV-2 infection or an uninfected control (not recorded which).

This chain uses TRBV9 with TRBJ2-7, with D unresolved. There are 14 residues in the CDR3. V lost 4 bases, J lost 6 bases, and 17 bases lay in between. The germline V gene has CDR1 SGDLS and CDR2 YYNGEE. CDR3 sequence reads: CASSREEAESEQYF. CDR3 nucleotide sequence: TGTGCCAGCAGCCGAGAAGAGGCAGAGTCCGAGCAGTACTTC.

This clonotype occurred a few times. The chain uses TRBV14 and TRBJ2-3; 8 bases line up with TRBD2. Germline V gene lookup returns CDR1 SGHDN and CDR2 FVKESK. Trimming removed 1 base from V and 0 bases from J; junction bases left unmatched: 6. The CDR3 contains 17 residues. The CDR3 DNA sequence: TGTGCCAGCAGCCAAGGCCGTGTAGCGGGAAGCACAGATACGCAGTATTTT. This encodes CASSQGRVAGSTDTQYF.

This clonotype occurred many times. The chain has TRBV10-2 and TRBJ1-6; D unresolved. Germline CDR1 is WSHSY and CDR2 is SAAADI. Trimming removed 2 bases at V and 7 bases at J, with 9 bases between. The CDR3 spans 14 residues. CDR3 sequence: CASSEGRRNSPLHF. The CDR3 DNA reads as TGCGCCAGCAGTGAGGGGAGGAGGAATTCACCCCTCCACTTT.

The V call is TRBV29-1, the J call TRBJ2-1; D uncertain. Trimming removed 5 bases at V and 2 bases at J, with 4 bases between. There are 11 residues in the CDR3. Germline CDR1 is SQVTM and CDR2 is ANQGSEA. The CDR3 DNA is TGCAGCGTTCCAACCTACAATGAGCAGTTCTTC. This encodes CSVPTYNEQFF.

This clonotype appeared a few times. The CDR3 DNA is TGTGCCAGCAGCGTAGAAGAGGGATACGAGCAGTACTTC. This encodes CASSVEEGYEQYF. This chain uses TRBV9 with TRBJ2-7; D may be TRBD2 (5 bases). Trimming removed 0 bases at V and 4 bases at J, with 8 bases between. The CDR3 sequence is 13 residues long. CDR1 is SGDLS, CDR2 YYNGEE, per germline.

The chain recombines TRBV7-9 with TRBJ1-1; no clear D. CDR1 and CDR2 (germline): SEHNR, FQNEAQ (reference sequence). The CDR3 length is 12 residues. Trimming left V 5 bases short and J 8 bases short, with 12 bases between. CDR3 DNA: TGTGCCAGCAGCCCTCTGAGGGCGGAAGCTTTCTTT. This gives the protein CASSPLRAEAFF.

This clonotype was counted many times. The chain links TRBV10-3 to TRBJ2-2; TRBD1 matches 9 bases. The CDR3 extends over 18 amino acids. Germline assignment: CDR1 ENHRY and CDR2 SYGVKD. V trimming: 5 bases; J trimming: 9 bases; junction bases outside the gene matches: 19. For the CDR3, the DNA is TGTGCCATCAGTAAACCGGGACAGGGAGCCGCGCTCTCCCGGGAGCTGTTTTTT. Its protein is CAISKPGQGAALSRELFF.

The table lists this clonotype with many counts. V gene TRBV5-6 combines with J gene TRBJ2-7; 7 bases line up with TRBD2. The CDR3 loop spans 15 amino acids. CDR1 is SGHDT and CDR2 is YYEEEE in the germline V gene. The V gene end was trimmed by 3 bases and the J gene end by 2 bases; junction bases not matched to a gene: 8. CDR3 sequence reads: CASSYGGGRAYEQYF. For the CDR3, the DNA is TGTGCCAGCAGCTACGGGGGAGGGCGAGCCTACGAGCAGTACTTC.

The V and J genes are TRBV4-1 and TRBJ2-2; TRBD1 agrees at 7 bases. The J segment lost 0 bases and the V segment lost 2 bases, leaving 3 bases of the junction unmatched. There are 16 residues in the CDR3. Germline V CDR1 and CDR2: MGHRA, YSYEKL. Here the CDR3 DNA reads TGCGCCAGCAGCCAACATACAGGGGCGAACACCGGGGAGCTGTTTTTT. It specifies CASSQHTGANTGELFF.

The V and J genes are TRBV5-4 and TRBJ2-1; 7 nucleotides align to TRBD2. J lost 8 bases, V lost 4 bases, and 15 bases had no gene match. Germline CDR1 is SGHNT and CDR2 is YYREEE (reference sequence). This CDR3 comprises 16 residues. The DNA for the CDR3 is TGTGCCAGCAGCCTTACGACTAGCTTAGTAGGAGATGAGCAGTTCTTC. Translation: CASSLTTSLVGDEQFF.

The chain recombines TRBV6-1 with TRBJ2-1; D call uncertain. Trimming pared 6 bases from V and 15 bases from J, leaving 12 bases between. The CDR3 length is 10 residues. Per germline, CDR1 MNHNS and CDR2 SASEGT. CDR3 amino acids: CASSYRPMFF. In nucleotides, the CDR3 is TGTGCCAGCAGCTACCGCCCCATGTTCTTC.

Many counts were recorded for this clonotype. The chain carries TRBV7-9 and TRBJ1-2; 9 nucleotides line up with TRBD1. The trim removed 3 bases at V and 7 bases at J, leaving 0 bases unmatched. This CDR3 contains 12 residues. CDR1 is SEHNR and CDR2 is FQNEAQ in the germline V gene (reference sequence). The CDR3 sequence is CASSLGQGGYTF. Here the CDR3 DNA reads TGTGCCAGCAGCTTGGGACAGGGTGGCTACACCTTC.

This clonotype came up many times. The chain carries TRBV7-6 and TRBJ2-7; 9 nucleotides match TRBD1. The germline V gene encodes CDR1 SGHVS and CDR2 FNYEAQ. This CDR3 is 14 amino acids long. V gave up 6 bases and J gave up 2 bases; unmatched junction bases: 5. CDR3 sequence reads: CASSLDRGAYEQYF. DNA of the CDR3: TGTGCCAGCAGTTTGGACAGGGGAGCCTACGAGCAGTACTTC.

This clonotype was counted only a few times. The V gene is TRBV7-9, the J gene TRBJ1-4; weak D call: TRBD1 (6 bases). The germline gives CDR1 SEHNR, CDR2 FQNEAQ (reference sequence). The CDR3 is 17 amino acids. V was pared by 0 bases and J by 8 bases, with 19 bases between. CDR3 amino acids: CASSLAQFDGQREKLFF. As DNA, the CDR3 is TGTGCCAGCAGCTTAGCGCAGTTTGACGGACAGCGGGAAAAACTGTTTTTT.